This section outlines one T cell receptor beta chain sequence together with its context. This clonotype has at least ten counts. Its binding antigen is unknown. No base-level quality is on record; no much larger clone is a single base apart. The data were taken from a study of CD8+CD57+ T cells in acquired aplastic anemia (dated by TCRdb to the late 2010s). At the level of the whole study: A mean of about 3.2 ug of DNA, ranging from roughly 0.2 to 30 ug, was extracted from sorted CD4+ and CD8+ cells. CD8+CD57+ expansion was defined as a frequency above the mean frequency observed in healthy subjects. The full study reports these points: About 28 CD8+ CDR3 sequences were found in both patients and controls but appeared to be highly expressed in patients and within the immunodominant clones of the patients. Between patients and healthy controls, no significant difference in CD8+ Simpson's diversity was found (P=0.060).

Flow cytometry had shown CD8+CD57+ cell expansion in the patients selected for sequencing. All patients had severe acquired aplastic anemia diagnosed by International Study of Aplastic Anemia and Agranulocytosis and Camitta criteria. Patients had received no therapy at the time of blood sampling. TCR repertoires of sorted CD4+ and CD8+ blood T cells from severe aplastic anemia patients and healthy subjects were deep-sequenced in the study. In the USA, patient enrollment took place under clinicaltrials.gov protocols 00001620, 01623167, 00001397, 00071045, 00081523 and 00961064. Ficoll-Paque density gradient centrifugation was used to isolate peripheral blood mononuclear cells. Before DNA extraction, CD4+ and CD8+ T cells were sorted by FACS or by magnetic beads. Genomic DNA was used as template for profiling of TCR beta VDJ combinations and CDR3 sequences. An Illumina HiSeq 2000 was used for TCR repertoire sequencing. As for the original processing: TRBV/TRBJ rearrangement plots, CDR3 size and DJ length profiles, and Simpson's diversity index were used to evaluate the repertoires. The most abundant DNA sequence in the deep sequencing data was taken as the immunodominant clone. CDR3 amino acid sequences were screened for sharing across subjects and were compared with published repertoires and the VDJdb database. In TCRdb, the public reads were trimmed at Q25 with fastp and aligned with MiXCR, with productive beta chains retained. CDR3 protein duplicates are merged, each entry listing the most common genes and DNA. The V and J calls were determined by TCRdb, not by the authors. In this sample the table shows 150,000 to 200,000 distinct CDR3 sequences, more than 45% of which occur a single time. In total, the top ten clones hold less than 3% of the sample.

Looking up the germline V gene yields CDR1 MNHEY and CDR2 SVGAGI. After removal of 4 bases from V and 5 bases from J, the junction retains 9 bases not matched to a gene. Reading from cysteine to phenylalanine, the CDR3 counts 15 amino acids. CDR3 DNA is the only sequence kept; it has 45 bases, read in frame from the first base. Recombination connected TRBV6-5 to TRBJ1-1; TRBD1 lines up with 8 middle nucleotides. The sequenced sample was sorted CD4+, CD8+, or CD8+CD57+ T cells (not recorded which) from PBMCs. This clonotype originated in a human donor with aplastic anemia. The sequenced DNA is TGTGCCAGCAGTTCCCGGACAGGGCTGGGGACTGAAGCTTTCTTT. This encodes CASSSRTGLGTEAFF.